The 14 T cell receptor beta chains below come from one sample, sequenced in a study of shared clonotypes between healthy human individuals. TCRdb's table, derived via immunoSEQ multiplex PCR, lists solely in-frame clones and lacks some. The table shows over a million clones, with 78% occurring only once. The sample was memory CD4+ T cells from PBMCs. Indicated subset: CD45RA-negative fraction. The receptors originated from a man aged 18 to 29 in good health. Some clones in this sample may be carry-over from other donors' samples.

This clone was seen at least ten times. This rearrangement joins TRBV10-1 to TRBJ1-2, with D unresolved. The CDR3 sequence is 13 residues long. The germline V gene encodes CDR1 WNHNN and CDR2 SYGVQD (reference sequence). V was pared by 2 bases and J by 2 bases, with 6 bases between. The CDR3 loop is CASSEVQNYGYTF. In nucleotides, the CDR3 is TGCGCCAGCAGTGAGGTCCAAAACTATGGCTACACCTTC.

This chain connects TRBV2 to TRBJ1-3; D is perhaps TRBD1 (6 bases). The germline gives CDR1 SNHLY, CDR2 FYNNEI. Between the trimmed V and J ends, which lost 3 bases and 3 bases, there was a span of 12 bases. This CDR3 is 15 amino acids long. CDR3 in amino acids: CASSESGGFGNTIYF. The CDR3 DNA reads as TGTGCCAGCAGTGAGAGCGGGGGCTTTGGAAACACCATATATTTT.

This chain connects TRBV28 to TRBJ2-7; D not certain. CDR1 MDHEN and CDR2 SYDVKM come from the germline V gene. The CDR3 extends over 14 amino acids. The ends were cut back, 7 bases at V and 1 base at J, with 14 bases in the middle. CDR3 nucleotide sequence: TGTGCCAGCACCCCCCGCGGTGCTTCCTACGAGCAGTACTTC. Residues: CASTPRGASYEQYF.

In this sample, this clone turned up once. This may arise from a read error, as a much more abundant clone is one base away. This is likely a read error, given that the CDR3 carries no conserved phenylalanine or tryptophan at its end. The chain links TRBV6-5 to TRBJ1-1, with D possibly being TRBD1 (5 bases). The germline V gene has CDR1 MNHEY and CDR2 SVGAGI. V was trimmed by 5 bases and J by 1 base, leaving 8 bases between them. CDR3 length equals 13 residues. Written as DNA, the CDR3 is TGTGCCAGCAGTGCACAGGCGAACACTGAAGCTTTCCTT. The encoded protein is CASSAQANTEAFL.

This chain links TRBV7-2 with TRBJ1-1; 8 nucleotides line up with TRBD1. The germline V gene encodes CDR1 SGHTA and CDR2 FQGNSA. The CDR3 totals 15 residues. V gave up 5 bases and J gave up 4 bases; unmatched junction bases: 9. The CDR3 spells CASSAYRGGGTEAFF. The CDR3 DNA sequence: TGTGCCAGCAGCGCTTACAGGGGGGGCGGCACTGAAGCTTTCTTT.

The chain carries TRBV7-6 and TRBJ2-7; D is possibly TRBD2 (5 bases). V gave up 1 base and J gave up 3 bases, with 13 bases separating them. The CDR3 is 15 amino acids. Germline loops: CDR1 SGHVS, CDR2 FNYEAQ. The CDR3 protein is CASSLEERRYYEQYF. The CDR3 DNA is TGTGCCAGCAGCTTAGAGGAGCGGCGATACTACGAGCAGTACTTC.

The CDR3 DNA sequence: TGTGCCAGCAGCAAAGGGACAGCCGGGGCCAACGTCCTGACTTTC. Its translation: CASSKGTAGANVLTF. The chain has TRBV28 and TRBJ2-6; 7 bases agree with TRBD1. This CDR3 region has 15 residues. Germline V gene sequence: CDR1 MDHEN, CDR2 SYDVKM. J lost 4 bases, V lost 6 bases, and 6 bases had no gene match. The full variable domain, in which reference TRBV28 and TRBJ2-6 provide the parts outside the CDR3, is DVKVTQSSRYLVKRTGEKVFLECVQDMDHENMFWYRQDPGLGLRLIYFSYDVKMKEKGDIPEGYSVSREKKERFSLILESASTNQTSMYLCASSKGTAGANVLTFGAGSRLTVL.

The chain links TRBV6-1 to TRBJ1-2, with 7 bases identical to TRBD1. J gave up 5 bases and V 6 bases, and 6 bases lay outside the gene matches. The CDR3 is 13 amino acids. Germline CDR1 is MNHNS and CDR2 is SASEGT. Here the CDR3 reads CASRGQQGYGYTF. The CDR3 DNA sequence: TGTGCCAGCAGGGGCCAACAGGGGTATGGCTACACCTTC.

Concerning this clone itself: Other DNA sequences within the sample encode an identical CDR3. The rearrangement joins TRBV7-3 to TRBJ2-5, with 9 positions matching TRBD1. With 3 bases clipped from V and 5 bases from J, the junction kept 1 base outside the gene matches. From germline, CDR1 is SGHTA and CDR2 FQGTGA. CDR3 length: 13 amino acids. In nucleotides, the CDR3 is TGTGCCAGCAGCTTCGACAGGGGGGAGACCCAGTACTTC. Translating gives CASSFDRGETQYF. The full variable domain, its missing parts supplied by reference TRBV7-3 and TRBJ2-5, is GAGVSQTPSNKVTEKGKYVELRCDPISGHTALYWYRQSLGQGPEFLIYFQGTGAADDSGLPNDRFFAVRPEGSVSTLKIQRTERGDSAVYLCASSFDRGETQYFGPGTRLLVL.

The CDR3 DNA sequence: TGTGCCAGCAGCCAAACTGCCCTTAACTATGGCTACACCTTC. Protein: CASSQTALNYGYTF. The chain couples TRBV6-5 to TRBJ1-2, with D unresolved. Per the germline V gene, CDR1 is MNHEY and CDR2 is SVGAGI. The V gene lost 6 bases and the J gene lost 1 base, with 12 bases spanning the gap. This CDR3 has 14 residues.

V and J are TRBV18 and TRBJ1-1; 9 bases map to TRBD1. The CDR3 has 13 amino acids. V was clipped by 4 bases and J by 11 bases; unmatched bases: 8. CDR1 and CDR2 from the germline V gene are KGHSH and LQKENI. The CDR3 DNA follows: TGTGCCAGCTCACAAACGTCCGGGACAGGGGCTTTCTTT. Translation: CASSQTSGTGAFF.

This rearrangement joins TRBV28 to TRBJ1-4; TRBD1 agrees at 7 bases. The CDR3 has 13 residues. The trim removed 6 bases at V and 5 bases at J, leaving 3 bases unmatched. CDR1 is MDHEN, CDR2 SYDVKM, per germline. CDR3 protein: CASRWDRNEKLFF. In DNA, the CDR3 is TGTGCCAGCAGGTGGGACAGAAATGAAAAACTGTTTTTT.

V usage is TRBV7-3 and J usage is TRBJ1-2, with D uncertain. The CDR3 consists of 13 residues. Per germline, CDR1 SGHTA and CDR2 FQGTGA. V lost 2 bases and J 4 bases, leaving 8 bases between the germline ends. The CDR3 spells CASSLVDIYGYTF. As DNA, the CDR3 is TGTGCCAGCAGCTTAGTAGACATCTATGGCTACACCTTC.

The chain recombines TRBV28 with TRBJ2-2, with a weak D call TRBD1 (6 bases). Per the germline V gene, CDR1 is MDHEN and CDR2 is SYDVKM. The CDR3 has 16 amino acids. Trimming removed 5 bases at V and 5 bases at J, with 18 bases between. The CDR3 DNA reads TGTGCCAGCAGTGCCCCCGCCAGGGGTGGAACCGGGGAGCTGTTTTTT. Protein product: CASSAPARGGTGELFF.